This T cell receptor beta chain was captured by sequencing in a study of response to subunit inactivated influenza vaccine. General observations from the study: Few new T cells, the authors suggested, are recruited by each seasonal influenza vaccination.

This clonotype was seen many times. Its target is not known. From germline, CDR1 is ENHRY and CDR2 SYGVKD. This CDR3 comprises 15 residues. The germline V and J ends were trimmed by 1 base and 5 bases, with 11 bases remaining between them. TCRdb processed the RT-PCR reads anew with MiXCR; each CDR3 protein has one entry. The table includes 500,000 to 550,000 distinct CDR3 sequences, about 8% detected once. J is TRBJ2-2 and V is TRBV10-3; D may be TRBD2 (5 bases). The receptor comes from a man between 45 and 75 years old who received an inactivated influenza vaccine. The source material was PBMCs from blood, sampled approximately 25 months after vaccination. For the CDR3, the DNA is TGTGCCATCAGTGAGTTACCCGGGGAAACCGGGGAGCTGTTTTTT. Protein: CAISELPGETGELFF.